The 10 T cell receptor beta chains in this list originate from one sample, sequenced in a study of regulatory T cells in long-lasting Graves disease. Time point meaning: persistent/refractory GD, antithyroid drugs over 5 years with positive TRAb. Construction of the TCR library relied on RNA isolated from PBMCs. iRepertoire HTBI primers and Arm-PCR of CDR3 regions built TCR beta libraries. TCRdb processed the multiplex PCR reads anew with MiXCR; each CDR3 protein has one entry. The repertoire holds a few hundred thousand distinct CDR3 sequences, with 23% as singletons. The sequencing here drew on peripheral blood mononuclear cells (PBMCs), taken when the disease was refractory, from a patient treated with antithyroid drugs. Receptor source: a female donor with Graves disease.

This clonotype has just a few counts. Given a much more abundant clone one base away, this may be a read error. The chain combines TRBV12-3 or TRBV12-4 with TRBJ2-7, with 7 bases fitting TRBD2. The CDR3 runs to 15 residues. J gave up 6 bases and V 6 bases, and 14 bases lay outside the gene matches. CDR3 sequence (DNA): TGTGCCAGCAGCCAATTAGCGGGCCAATGGGGCGAGCAGTACTTC. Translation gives CASSQLAGQWGEQYF.

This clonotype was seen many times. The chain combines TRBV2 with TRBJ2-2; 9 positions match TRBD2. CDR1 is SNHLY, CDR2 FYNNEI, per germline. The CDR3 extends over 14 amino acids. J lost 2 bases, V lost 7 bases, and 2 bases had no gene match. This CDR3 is CASTLAGNTGELFF. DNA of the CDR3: TGTGCCAGCACGCTAGCGGGAAACACCGGGGAGCTGTTTTTT.

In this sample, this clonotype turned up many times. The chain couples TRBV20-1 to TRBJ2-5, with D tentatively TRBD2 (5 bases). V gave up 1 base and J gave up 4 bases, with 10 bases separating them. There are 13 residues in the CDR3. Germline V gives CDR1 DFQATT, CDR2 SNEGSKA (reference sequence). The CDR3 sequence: CSARGGYGETQYF. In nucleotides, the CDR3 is TGCAGTGCTAGAGGCGGGTATGGAGAGACCCAGTACTTC.

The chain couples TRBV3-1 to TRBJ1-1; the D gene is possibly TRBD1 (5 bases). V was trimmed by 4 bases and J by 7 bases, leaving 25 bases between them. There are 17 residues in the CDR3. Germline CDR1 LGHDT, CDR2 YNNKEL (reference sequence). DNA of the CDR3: TGTGCCAGCAGCCCTGGGGGACTTGAGGGCGGGATGGGTGAAGCTTTCTTT. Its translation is CASSPGGLEGGMGEAFF.

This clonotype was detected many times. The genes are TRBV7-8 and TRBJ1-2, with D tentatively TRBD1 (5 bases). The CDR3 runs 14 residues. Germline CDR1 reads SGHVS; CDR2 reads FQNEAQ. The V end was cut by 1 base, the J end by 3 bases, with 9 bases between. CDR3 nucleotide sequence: TGTGCCAGCAGCTTAGAGTCGACAGACTATGGCTACACCTTC. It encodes CASSLESTDYGYTF.

The CDR3 DNA reads TGTGCCAGTAGTATTCAAAGGACCTCTCGGACTGAAGCTTTCTTT. This gives the protein CASSIQRTSRTEAFF. The chain employs TRBV19 and TRBJ1-1; D call uncertain. Deletions cut 3 bases from V and 5 bases from J, with 16 bases between. The CDR3 totals 15 residues. Germline V gene lookup returns CDR1 LNHDA and CDR2 SQIVND (reference sequence).

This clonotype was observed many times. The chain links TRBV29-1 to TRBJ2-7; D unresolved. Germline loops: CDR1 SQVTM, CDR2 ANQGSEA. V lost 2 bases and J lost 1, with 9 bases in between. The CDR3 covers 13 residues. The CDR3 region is CSVEPGGSYEQYF. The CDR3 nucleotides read TGCAGCGTTGAACCGGGTGGATCCTACGAGCAGTACTTC.

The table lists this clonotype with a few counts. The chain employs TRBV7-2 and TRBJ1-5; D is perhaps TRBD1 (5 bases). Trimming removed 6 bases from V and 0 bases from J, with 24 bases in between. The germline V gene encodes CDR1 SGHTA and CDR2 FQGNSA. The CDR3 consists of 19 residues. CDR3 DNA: TGTGCCAGCAGTCGAACATTCGGCACAGGAGATTATAGCAATCAGCCCCAGCATTTT. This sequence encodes CASSRTFGTGDYSNQPQHF.

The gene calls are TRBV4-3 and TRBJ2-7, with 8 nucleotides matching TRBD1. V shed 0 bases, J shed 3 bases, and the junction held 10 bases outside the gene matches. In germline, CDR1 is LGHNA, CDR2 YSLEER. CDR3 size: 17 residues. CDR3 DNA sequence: TGCGCCAGCAGCCAAGAGACCGGGACAGGATCCTTCTACGAGCAGTACTTC. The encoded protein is CASSQETGTGSFYEQYF.

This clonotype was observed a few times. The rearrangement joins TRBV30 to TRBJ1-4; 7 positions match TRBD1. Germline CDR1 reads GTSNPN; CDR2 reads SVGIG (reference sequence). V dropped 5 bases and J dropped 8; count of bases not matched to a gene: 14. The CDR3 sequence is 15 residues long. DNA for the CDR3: TGTGCCTGGGCCCCCGGGAGGGGGCTGTTGGAAAAACTGTTTTTT. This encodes CAWAPGRGLLEKLFF.